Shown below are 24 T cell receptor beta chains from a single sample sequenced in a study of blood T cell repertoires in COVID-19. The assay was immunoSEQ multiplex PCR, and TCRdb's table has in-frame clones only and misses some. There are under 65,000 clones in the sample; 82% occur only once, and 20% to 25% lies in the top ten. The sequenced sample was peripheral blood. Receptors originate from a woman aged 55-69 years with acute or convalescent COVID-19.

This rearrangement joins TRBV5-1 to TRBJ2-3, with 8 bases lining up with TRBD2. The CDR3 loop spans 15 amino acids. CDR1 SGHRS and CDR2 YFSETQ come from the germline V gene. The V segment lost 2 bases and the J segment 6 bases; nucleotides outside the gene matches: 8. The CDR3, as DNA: TGCGCCAGCAGCTTAGTGAGCGGGGGAAGGGATACGCAGTATTTT. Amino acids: CASSLVSGGRDTQYF.

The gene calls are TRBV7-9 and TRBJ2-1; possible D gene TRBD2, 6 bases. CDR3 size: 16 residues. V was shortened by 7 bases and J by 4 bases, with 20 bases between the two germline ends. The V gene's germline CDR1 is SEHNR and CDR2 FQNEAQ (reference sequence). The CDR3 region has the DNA TGTGCCAGCACCTTGGGGGGTCCAGGACTTTACAATGAGCAGTTCTTC. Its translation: CASTLGGPGLYNEQFF.

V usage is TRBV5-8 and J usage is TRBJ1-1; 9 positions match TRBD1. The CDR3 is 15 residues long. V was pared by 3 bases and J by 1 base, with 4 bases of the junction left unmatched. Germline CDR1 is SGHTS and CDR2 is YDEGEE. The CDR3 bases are TGTGCCAGCAGCTCACAGGGGGCATCGAACACTGAAGCTTTCTTT. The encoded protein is CASSSQGASNTEAFF.

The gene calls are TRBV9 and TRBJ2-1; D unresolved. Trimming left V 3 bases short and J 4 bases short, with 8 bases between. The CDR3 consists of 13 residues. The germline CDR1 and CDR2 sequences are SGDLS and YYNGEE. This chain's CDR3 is CASSGASYNEQFF. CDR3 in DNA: TGTGCCAGCAGCGGGGCGTCATACAATGAGCAGTTCTTC. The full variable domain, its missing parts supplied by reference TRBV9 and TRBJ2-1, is DSGVTQTPKHLITATGQRVTLRCSPRSGDLSVYWYQQSLDQGLQFLIQYYNGEERAKGNILERFSAQQFPDLHSELNLSSLELGDSALYFCASSGASYNEQFFGPGTRLTVL.

CDR3 sequence reads: CASSLGRNEQFF. Here the CDR3 DNA reads TGTGCCAGCAGCTTAGGGCGGAATGAGCAGTTCTTC. The chain links TRBV7-2 to TRBJ2-1, with D unclear. The CDR3 covers 12 residues. Trimming took off 1 base at V and 7 bases at J, with 5 bases between the two ends. Per the germline V gene, CDR1 is SGHTA and CDR2 is FQGNSA.

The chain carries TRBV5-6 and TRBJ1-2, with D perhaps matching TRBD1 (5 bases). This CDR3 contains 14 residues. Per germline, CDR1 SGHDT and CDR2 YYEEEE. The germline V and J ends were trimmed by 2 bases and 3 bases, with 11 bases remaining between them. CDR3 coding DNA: TGTGCCAGCAGCTTTCAAAGACAGTACTATGGCTACACCTTC. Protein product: CASSFQRQYYGYTF.

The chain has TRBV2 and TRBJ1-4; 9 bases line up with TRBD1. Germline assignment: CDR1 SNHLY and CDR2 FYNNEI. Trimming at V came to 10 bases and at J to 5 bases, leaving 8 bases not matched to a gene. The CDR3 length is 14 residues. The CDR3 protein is CATGTGRGNEKLFF. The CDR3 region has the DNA TGTGCCACAGGGACAGGGAGGGGCAATGAAAAACTGTTTTTT.

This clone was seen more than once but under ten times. CDR3 DNA: TGTGCCAGCAGCTTGGGGGAAACGCGGAGACAGGTTTTTGGAAACACCATATATTTT. Protein product: CASSLGETRRQVFGNTIYF. The chain combines TRBV5-6 with TRBJ1-3, with a weak D call TRBD1 (6 bases). Per germline, CDR1 SGHDT and CDR2 YYEEEE. With 0 bases removed from V and 3 bases from J, the gap between germline ends came to 22 bases. The CDR3 consists of 19 residues.

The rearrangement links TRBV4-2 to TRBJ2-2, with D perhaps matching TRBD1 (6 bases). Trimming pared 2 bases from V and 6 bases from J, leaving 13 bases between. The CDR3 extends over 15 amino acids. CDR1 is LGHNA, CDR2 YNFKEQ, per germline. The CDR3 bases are TGTGCCAGCAGCCAACCACAACCAGGGGCCGGGGAGCTGTTTTTT. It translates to CASSQPQPGAGELFF.

The DNA of the CDR3 is TGTGCCAGCAGGCCCCAGGGGGCGTGGTACTATGGCTACACCTTC. This codes for CASRPQGAWYYGYTF. The rearrangement uses TRBV27 and TRBJ1-2, with TRBD1 identical over 8 bases. CDR3 size: 15 residues. From germline, CDR1 is MNHEY and CDR2 SMNVEV (reference sequence). J lost 3 bases, V lost 6 bases, and 9 bases had no gene match.

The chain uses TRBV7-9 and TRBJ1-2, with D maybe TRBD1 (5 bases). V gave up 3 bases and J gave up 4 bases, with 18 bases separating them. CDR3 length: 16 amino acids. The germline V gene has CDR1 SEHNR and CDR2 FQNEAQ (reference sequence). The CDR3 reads CASSLEPRGESYGYTF. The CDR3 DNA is TGTGCCAGCAGCTTGGAACCCCGGGGGGAGAGCTATGGCTACACCTTC.

This CDR3 reads CASSSGGWEQYF. CDR3 DNA: TGCGCCAGCAGTTCAGGGGGCTGGGAGCAGTACTTC. The chain carries TRBV5-1 and TRBJ2-7; TRBD1 matches 8 bases. Trimming took 5 bases from V and 7 from J; bases not matched to a gene: 5. The CDR3 runs to 12 residues. The V gene's germline CDR1 is SGHRS and CDR2 YFSETQ.

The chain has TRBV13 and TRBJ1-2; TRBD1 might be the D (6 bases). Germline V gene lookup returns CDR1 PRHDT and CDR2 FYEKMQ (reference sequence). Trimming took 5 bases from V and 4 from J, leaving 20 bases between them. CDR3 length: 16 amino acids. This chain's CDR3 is CASSGWDRTDLYGYTF. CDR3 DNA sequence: TGTGCCAGCAGCGGGTGGGATAGGACAGATCTCTATGGCTACACCTTC.

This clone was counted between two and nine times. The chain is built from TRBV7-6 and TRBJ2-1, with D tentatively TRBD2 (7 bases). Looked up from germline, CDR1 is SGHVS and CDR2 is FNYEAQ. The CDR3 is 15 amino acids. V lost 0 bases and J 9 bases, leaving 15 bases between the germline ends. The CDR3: CASSLAGGLVSEQFF. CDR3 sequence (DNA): TGTGCCAGCAGCTTAGCGGGGGGGCTCGTGAGTGAGCAGTTCTTC.

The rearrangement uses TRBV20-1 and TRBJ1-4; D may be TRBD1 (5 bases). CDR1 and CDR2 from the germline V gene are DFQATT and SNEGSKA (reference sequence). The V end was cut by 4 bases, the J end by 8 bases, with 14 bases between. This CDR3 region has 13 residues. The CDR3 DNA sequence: TGCAGTGCTATTGAAACGGGGGTCGAAAAACTGTTTTTT. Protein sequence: CSAIETGVEKLFF.

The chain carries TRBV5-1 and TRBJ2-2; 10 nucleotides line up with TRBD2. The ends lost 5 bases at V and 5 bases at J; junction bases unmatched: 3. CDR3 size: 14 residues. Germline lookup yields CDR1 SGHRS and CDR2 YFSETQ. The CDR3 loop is CASSPAGGTGELFF. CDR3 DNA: TGCGCCAGCAGTCCAGCGGGAGGGACCGGGGAGCTGTTTTTT.

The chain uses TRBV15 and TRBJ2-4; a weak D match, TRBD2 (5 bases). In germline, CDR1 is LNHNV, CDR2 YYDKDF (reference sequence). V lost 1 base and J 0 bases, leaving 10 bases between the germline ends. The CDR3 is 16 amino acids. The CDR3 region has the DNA TGTGCCACCAGCAGAGTGGGAGAGAGAGCCAAAAACATTCAGTACTTC. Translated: CATSRVGERAKNIQYF.

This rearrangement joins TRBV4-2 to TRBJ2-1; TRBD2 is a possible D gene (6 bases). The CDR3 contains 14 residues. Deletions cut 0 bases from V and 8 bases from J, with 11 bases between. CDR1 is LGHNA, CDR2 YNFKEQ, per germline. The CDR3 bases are TGTGCCAGCAGCCAAGAGGCGGGGTGGGATGAGCAGTTCTTC. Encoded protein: CASSQEAGWDEQFF.

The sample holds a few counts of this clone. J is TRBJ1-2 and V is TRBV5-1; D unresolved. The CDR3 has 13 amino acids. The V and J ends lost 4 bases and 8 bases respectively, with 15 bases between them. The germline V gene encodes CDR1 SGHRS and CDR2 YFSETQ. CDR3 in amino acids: CASSLDSTGGYTF. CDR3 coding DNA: TGCGCCAGCAGCCTCGACTCGACCGGGGGCTACACCTTC.

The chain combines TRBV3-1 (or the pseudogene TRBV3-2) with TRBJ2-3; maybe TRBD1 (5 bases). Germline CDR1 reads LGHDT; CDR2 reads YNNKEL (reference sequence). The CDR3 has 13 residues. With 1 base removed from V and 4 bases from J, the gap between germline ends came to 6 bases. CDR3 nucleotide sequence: TGTGCCAGCAGCCAAGGGGGCTCAGATACGCAGTATTTT. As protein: CASSQGGSDTQYF.

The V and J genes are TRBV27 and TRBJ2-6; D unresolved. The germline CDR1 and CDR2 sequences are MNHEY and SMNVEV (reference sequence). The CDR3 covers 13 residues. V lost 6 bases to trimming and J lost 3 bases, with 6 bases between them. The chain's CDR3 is CASSPGGANVLTF. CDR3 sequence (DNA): TGTGCCAGCAGCCCCGGTGGGGCCAACGTCCTGACTTTC. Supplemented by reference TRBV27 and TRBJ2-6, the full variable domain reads EAQVTQNPRYLITVTGKKLTVTCSQNMNHEYMSWYRQDPGLGLRQIYYSMNVEVTDKGDVPEGYKVSRKEKRNFPLILESPSPNQTSLYFCASSPGGANVLTFGAGSRLTVL.

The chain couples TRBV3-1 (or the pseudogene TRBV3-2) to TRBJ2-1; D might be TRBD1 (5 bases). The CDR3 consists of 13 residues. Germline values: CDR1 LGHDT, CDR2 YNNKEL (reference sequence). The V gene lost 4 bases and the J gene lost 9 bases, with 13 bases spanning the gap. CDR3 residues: CASSPETDGEQFF. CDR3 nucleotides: TGTGCCAGCAGCCCAGAGACAGACGGTGAGCAGTTCTTC.

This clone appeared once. As DNA, the CDR3 is TGTGCCAGCAGCTTAGATCTAGCAACGATCTCCTACGAGCAGTACTTC. It is translated as CASSLDLATISYEQYF. The chain joins TRBV11-3 to TRBJ2-7; possible D gene TRBD2, 5 bases. The germline V and J ends were trimmed by 0 bases and 0 bases, with 12 bases remaining between them. CDR3 length: 16 amino acids. Germline CDR1 is SGHNT and CDR2 is YENEEA.

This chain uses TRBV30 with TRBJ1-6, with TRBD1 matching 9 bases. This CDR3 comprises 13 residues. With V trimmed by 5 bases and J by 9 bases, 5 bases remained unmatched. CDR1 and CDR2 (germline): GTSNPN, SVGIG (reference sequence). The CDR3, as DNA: TGTGCCTGGTCAGGGACAGGGAGTTCACCCCTCCACTTT. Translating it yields CAWSGTGSSPLHF. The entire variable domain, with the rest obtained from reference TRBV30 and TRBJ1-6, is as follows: SQTIHQWPATLVQPVGSPLSLECTVEGTSNPNLYWYRQAAGRGLQLLFYSVGIGQISSEVPQNLSASRPQDRQFILSSKKLLLSDSGFYLCAWSGTGSSPLHFGNGTRLTVT.